This T cell receptor beta chain is from a study of PD-1 blockade in classical Hodgkin lymphoma. Study overall: It was nivolumab at 3 mg/kg, given intravenously every 2 weeks, that patients received. Study outcomes and limitations: When set against healthy donors, newly diagnosed patients were reported to show lower baseline TCR diversity.

Libraries were prepared by immunoSEQ multiplex PCR; TCRdb keeps only in-frame clonotypes and omits some of them. The table has 20,000 or so clones, around three quarters seen once. Notes on this clone: What it binds is not known.

Relapse was seen in all patients after autologous stem cell transplantation, and brentuximab vedotin exposure was variable. J lost 6 bases, V lost 0 bases, and 6 bases had no gene match. CDR3 length equals 16 residues. Germline V gives CDR1 SGHTA, CDR2 FQGNSA. Sequences were derived from peripheral blood mononuclear cells (PBMCs), sampled before the second cycle of nivolumab. The sequence was obtained from a human donor with classical Hodgkin lymphoma. This chain joins TRBV7-2 and TRBJ2-1, with 9 bases fitting TRBD2. The CDR3 nucleotides are TGTGCCAGCAGCTTAGCCCCGGGACTAGCACTCAATGAGCAGTTCTTC. Its translation is CASSLAPGLALNEQFF.